This is a list of T cell receptor beta chains from one sample in a study of cytomegalovirus exposure and HLA in healthy donors. Measured with immunoSEQ multiplex PCR; TCRdb has only the in-frame clones, and not every one. The sample lists around 89,000 clones, 65% to 80% seen once, with about 3.1% in the top ten. Sequencing used PBMCs. Source of these receptors: a man in his forties or fifties in good health and CMV-seronegative. CDR3s include the opening cysteine and the closing phenylalanine or tryptophan. The D gene is left open where the match is weak. Some rows have no size entry. The others give once, few or many, or a class for an expanded clone.

TRBD1 TRBJ1-5 NA TRBV7-9 TGTGCCAGCAGCTCAACCGGGACAGGGGGACTCCTTAGCAATCAGCCCCAGCATTTT CASSSTGTGGLLSNQPQHF
NA TRBJ1-2 NA TRBV20-1 TGCAGTGCTAGTCTCGTCTATGGCTACACCTTC CSASLVYGYTF
TRBD1 TRBJ1-2 NA TRBV9 TGTGCCAGCAGCGTACGAGGGGGCGGCTATGGCTACACCTTC CASSVRGGGYGYTF
NA TRBJ2-1 NA TRBV5-5 TGTGCCAGCAGCCAATACGCGAACAATGAGCAGTTCTTC CASSQYANNEQFF
NA TRBJ1-1 NA TRBV4-1 TGCGCCAGCAGCCAGTGGCTTAAACAGGTCGGAACTGAAGCTTTCTTT CASSQWLKQVGTEAFF
TRBD2 TRBJ2-3 NA TRBV11-1 TGTGCCAGCAGCTTAAGACTAGCGGGGGCCAGCACAGATACGCAGTATTTT CASSLRLAGASTDTQYF
TRBD1 TRBJ1-1 once TRBV5-5 TGTGCCAGCAGCCGGGGGACAGGGGGAAACACTGAAGCTTTCTTT CASSRGTGGNTEAFF
NA TRBJ1-1 NA TRBV10-3 TGTGCCGTACAGGAGCCTAACACTGAAGCTTTCTTT CAVQEPNTEAFF
NA TRBJ2-3 NA TRBV28 TGTGCCAGCAGTTTGGGGGCGTGGGATACGCAGTATTTT CASSLGAWDTQYF
TRBD2 TRBJ2-3 once TRBV28 TGTGCCAGCAGTCCGTCGGGGGGGCGGAGAGATACGCAGTATTTT CASSPSGGRRDTQYF
TRBD2 TRBJ2-7 once TRBV6-1 TGTGCCAGCAGTGAAGGGCTAGCGGAGTCCTACGAGCAGTACTTC CASSEGLAESYEQYF
NA TRBJ1-2 NA TRBV4-2 TGTGCCAGCAGCCGTCCAGGACAGACCTCGAAGGTCTATGGCTACACCTTC CASSRPGQTSKVYGYTF
NA TRBJ1-5 NA TRBV7-8 TGTGCCAGCAGCTTAGCGCGGGTCCGGGGGGCGAGGCAGCCCCAGCATTTT CASSLARVRGARQPQHF
NA TRBJ2-7 NA TRBV5-4 TGTGCCAGCAGACAGGACACCTACTACGAGCAGTACTTC CASRQDTYYEQYF
NA TRBJ2-3 NA TRBV9 TGTGCCAGTAAGACACGCCTTAGCACAGATACGCAGTATTTT CASKTRLSTDTQYF
TRBD2 TRBJ2-3 NA TRBV29-1 TGCAGCGTTCAAGGGAGCGGGGGGTTTGATACGCAGTATTTT CSVQGSGGFDTQYF
NA TRBJ2-7 few TRBV18 TGTGCCAGCTCACCACCGTCACAATCCGAGCAGTACTTC CASSPPSQSEQYF
NA TRBJ2-2 NA TRBV15 TGTGCCACCAGCAGAGAACAGGGTGCCACCGGGGAGCTGTTTTTT CATSREQGATGELFF
NA TRBJ1-2 NA TRBV4-2 TGTGCCAGCAGCCAAGATGGGGGGGGAGGGGACGGCTACACCTTC CASSQDGGGGDGYTF
TRBD1 TRBJ1-4 NA TRBV4-1 TGCGCCAGCAGCCAAATACAACCCCTTGACAGGGGGCGCCGGGAAAAACTGTTTTTT CASSQIQPLDRGRREKLFF
NA TRBJ1-2 NA TRBV7-8 TGTGCCAGCAGCTTAGCGGGCACAGCTAACTATGGCTACACCTTC CASSLAGTANYGYTF
NA TRBJ1-4 few TRBV5-1 TGCGCCAGCAGCTGGGGAGGGTCGGGTGAAAAACTGTTTTTT CASSWGGSGEKLFF
NA TRBJ2-3 few TRBV2 TGTGCCATTGCAGGGGACACAGATACGCAGTATTTT CAIAGDTDTQYF
NA TRBJ1-3 few TRBV6-1 TGTGCCAGCAGTTTGGACAGCACCCCAAACACCATATATTTT CASSLDSTPNTIYF
NA TRBJ1-2 once TRBV11-3 TGTGCCAGCAGCGACGACACTAGGGATGGCTACACCTTC CASSDDTRDGYTF
TRBD2 TRBJ2-1 NA TRBV10-3 TGTGCCATCAGTGATCTGCCGCGGGGGAGCTCCTACAATGAGCAGTTCTTC CAISDLPRGSSYNEQFF
TRBD1 TRBJ1-2 NA TRBV30 TGTGCCTGGAGTGCAGGGACAGGGTATGGCTACACCTTC CAWSAGTGYGYTF
NA TRBJ1-6 NA TRBV30 TGTGCTCGGACCCAGGGAAATAATTCACCCCTCCACTTT CARTQGNNSPLHF
TRBD1 TRBJ1-4 NA TRBV6-5 TGTGCCAGGGGGGGACAGGGAGAAAAACTGTTTTTT CARGGQGEKLFF
NA TRBJ2-7 NA TRBV14 TGTGCCAGCAGCCCCAGCGCAATACCCTCCTACGAGCAGTACTTC CASSPSAIPSYEQYF
TRBD1 TRBJ2-7 NA TRBV6-5 TGTGCCAGCAGTTACCGTACCGGGACAGGGGGCTACGAGCAGTACTTC CASSYRTGTGGYEQYF
NA TRBJ1-4 NA TRBV7-9 TGTGCCAGCAGCTTAAGATCAGGGGAAAGTGAAAAACTGTTTTTT CASSLRSGESEKLFF
NA TRBJ2-1 NA TRBV11-2 TGTGCCAGCAGCTTACAGGTCGGTGATGAGCAGTTCTTC CASSLQVGDEQFF
NA TRBJ1-2 NA TRBV4-3 TGCGCCAGCAGCCAACTTGTCGGTAACTATGGCTACACCTTC CASSQLVGNYGYTF
NA TRBJ2-3 NA TRBV5-1 TGCGCCAGCAGCTTGGCCGGGGGAACAGATACGCAGTATTTT CASSLAGGTDTQYF